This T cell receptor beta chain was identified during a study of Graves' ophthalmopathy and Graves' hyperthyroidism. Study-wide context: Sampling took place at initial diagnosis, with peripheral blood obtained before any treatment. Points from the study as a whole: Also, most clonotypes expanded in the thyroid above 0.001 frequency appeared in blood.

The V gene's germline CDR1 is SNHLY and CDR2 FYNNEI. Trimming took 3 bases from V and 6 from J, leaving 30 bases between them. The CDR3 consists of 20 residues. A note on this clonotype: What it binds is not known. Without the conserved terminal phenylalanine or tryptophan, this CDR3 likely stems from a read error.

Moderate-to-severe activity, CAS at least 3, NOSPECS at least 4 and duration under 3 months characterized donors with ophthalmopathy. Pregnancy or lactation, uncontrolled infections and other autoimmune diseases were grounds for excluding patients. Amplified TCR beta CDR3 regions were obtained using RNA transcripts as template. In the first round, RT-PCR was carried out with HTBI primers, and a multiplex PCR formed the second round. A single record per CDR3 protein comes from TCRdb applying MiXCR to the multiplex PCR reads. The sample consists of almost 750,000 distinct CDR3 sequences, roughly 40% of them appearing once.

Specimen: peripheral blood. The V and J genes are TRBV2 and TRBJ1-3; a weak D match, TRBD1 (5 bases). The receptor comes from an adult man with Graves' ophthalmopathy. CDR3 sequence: CASSDLDGTPGGDNLNTIYL. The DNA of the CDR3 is TGTGCCAGCAGTGATCTGGACGGGACGCCGGGCGGGGATAATCTAAACACCATATATTTA.